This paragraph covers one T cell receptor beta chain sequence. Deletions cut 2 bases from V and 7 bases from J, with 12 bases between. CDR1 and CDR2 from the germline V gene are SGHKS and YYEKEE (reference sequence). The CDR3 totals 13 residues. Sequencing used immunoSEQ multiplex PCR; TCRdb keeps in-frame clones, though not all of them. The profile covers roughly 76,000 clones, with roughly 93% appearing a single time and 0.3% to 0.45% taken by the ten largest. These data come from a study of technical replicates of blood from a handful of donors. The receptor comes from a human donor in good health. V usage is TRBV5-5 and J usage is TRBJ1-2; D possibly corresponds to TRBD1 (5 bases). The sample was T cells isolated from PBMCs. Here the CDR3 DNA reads TGTGCCAGCAGCTTCACAGGAGCCGCTGGCTACACCTTC. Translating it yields CASSFTGAAGYTF. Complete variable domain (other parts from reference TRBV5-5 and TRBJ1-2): DAGVTQSPTHLIKTRGQQVTLRCSPISGHKSVSWYQQVLGQGPQFIFQYYEKEERGRGNFPDRFSARQFPNYSSELNVNALLLGDSALYLCASSFTGAAGYTFGSGTRLTVV.